This T cell receptor beta chain was recovered during a study of T cell responses to AZD1222 COVID-19 vaccine. Across the whole study: Second doses at about 4 or about 12 weeks were pooled.

Germline V gene sequence: CDR1 LGHDT, CDR2 YNNKEL (reference sequence). V lost 4 bases and J lost 6; bases outside the gene matches: 4. There are 14 residues in the CDR3. Repertoires were generated with immunoSEQ multiplex PCR, while TCRdb's copy carries only in-frame clones and drops some. The data show about 120,000 clones, approximately 85% seen once. Broader study findings: Compared with day 0, the breadth and depth of the Spike-specific TCR repertoire rose significantly after two doses of AZD1222. CD4 TCRs linked to vaccination spanned spike, dominating at 160-218 and 743-854. A mostly white British donor set with more females was recruited, and clonal diversity was possibly underestimated.

Worth noting for this clone: Its antigen is not identified.

This chain uses TRBV3-1 (or the pseudogene TRBV3-2) with TRBJ1-2, with TRBD1 matching over 11 bases. Sequenced material: peripheral blood, taken on day 0 of AZD1222 vaccination. The TCR originated in an adult in good health. The CDR3 region is CASSRGQGVDGYTF. CDR3 sequence (DNA): TGTGCCAGCAGCCGGGGACAGGGGGTTGATGGCTACACCTTC.